This TCR beta chain came from a study of human T cells and chemical hapten exposure. Sample time point: patch test 2, 6 weeks after DPC sensitization. The sample's treatment: therapeutic diphenylcyclopropenone sensitization with weekly scalp DPC. TCRdb used MiXCR to reprocess the RACE reads, holding one entry per CDR3 protein. The sample has about 70,000 distinct CDR3 sequences; 8.5% to 9% are singletons. CDR1 is GTSNPN and CDR2 is SVGIG in the germline V gene (reference sequence). V lost 0 bases and J lost 6; bases outside the gene matches: 7. The CDR3 loop spans 15 amino acids. This clonotype was seen a handful of times.

The material was whole blood, obtained in connection with sensitization to the hapten diphenylcyclopropenone (DPC). The chain joins TRBV30 to TRBJ2-3; 9 bases align to TRBD1. The sequence derives from a woman aged 45-60 years with alopecia areata. Some clones in this sample may be carry-over from other donors' samples. CDR3 DNA sequence: TGTGCCTGGAGTGTACTTGGGACAGGGAGTGATACGCAGTATTTT. Its translation is CAWSVLGTGSDTQYF.